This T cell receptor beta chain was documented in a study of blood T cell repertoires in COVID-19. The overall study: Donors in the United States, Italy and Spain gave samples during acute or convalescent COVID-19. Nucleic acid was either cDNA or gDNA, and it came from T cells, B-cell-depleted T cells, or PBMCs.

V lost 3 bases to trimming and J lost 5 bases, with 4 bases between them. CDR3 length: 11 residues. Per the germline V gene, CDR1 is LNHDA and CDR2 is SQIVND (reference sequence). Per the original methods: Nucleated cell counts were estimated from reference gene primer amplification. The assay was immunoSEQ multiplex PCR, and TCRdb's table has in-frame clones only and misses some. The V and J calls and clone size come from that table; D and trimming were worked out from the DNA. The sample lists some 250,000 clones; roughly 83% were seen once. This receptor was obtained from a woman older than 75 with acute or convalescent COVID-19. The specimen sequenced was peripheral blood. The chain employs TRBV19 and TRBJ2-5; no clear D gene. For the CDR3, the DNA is TGTGCCAGTAGTATCTCGGAGACCCAGTACTTC. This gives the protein CASSISETQYF.